The TCR beta chain under discussion was sequenced for a study of blood T cell repertoires in COVID-19. Background on the study: The United States, Italy and Spain were the sources of the acute and convalescent COVID-19 samples. Sample material is recorded as cDNA or gDNA derived from T cells, B-cell-depleted T cells, or PBMCs.

The study drew participants aged roughly 18 to 89 years from around 24 US areas. The CDR3 has 12 residues. V lost 7 bases to trimming and J lost 5 bases; unmatched junction nucleotides: 4. Germline V gene data show CDR1 as MDHEN and CDR2 as SYDVKM. As originally analysed: It was from reference gene primer amplification that nucleated cell counts were estimated. Profiling relied on immunoSEQ multiplex PCR, and the TCRdb table lists in-frame clones only, not all of them. For V, J and clone size, that table is used; D and trimming come from the DNA. The table has 250,000 to 350,000 clones, about 90% seen once.

Source material: PBMCs or T cells enriched from blood (not recorded which). The J gene is TRBJ2-7, the V gene TRBV28; 8 bases are a match to TRBD2. This receptor was obtained from a woman under 30 with acute COVID-19. The CDR3 loop reads CASKRESDEQYF. In DNA, the CDR3 is TGTGCCAGCAAGCGGGAGAGCGACGAGCAGTACTTC.